Here is one TCR beta chain with its context. Its antigen is as yet unknown. These data are taken from a study of siplizumab effects on memory and regulatory T cells. Study-level results: Many proliferating CD4+ or CD8+ clones remained unclassified. Roughly 75-96% of them could not be assigned either a naive or a memory phenotype. Mappable alloreactive CD4+ clones came from Treg cells 68.8% of the time on average with siplizumab, against about 25% in controls.

There are 13 residues in the CDR3. CDR1 and CDR2 from the germline V gene are WNHNN and SYGVQD (reference sequence). Trimming left V 2 bases short and J 1 base short, with 4 bases between. TCRdb keeps only in-frame clones here, not all; method: immunoSEQ multiplex PCR. The sample consists of 70,000 to 95,000 clones, 85% to 90% of them appearing once. The chain is built from TRBV10-1 and TRBJ2-3; D uncertain. This sequence was found in a human donor in good health. The sequencing input was CD4+ T cells sorted from blood. The CDR3 reads CASSEHGTDTQYF. The CDR3 DNA follows: TGCGCCAGCAGTGAGCACGGCACAGATACGCAGTATTTT.